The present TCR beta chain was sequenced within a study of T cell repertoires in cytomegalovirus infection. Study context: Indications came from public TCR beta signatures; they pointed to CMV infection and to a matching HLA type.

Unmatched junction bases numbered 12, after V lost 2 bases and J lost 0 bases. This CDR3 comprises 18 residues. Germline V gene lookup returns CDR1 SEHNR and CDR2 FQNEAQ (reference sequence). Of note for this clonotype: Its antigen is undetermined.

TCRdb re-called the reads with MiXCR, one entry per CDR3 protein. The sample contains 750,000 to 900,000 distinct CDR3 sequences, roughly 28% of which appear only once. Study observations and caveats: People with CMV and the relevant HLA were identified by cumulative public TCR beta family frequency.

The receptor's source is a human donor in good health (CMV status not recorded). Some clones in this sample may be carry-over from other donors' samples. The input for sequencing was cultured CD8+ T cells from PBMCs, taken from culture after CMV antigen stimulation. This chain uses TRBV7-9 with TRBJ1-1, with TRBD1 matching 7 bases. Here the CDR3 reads CASSLFGLGDRVNTEAFF. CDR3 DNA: TGTGCCAGCAGCTTATTTGGTTTGGGGGACAGAGTGAACACTGAAGCTTTCTTT. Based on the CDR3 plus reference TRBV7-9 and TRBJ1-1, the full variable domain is DTGVSQNPRHKITKRGQNVTFRCDPISEHNRLYWYRQTLGQGPEFLTYFQNEAQLEKSRLLSDRFSAERPKGSFSTLEIQRTEQGDSAMYLCASSLFGLGDRVNTEAFFGQGTRLTVV.